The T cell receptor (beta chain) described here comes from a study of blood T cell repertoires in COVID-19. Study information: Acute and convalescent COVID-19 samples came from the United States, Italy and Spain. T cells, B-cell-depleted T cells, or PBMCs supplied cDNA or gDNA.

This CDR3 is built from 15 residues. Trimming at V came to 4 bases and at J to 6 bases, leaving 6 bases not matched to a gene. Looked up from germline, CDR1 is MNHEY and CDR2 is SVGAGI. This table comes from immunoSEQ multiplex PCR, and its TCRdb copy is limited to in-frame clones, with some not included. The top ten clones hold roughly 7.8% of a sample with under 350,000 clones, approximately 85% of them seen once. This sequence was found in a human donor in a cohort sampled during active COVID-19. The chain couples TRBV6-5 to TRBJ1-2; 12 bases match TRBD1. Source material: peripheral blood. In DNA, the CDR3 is TGTGCCAGCAGTTCCCGGGACAGGGGGCCCCATGGCTACACCTTC. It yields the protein CASSSRDRGPHGYTF.